The 28 T cell receptor beta chains listed next were all sequenced from one sample in a study of T-cell reconstitution after alpha-beta-depleted transplantation in children. As it was prepared, the TCRbeta library received unique molecular identifiers. Each CDR3 protein is one row after TCRdb ran MiXCR on the PCR reads. The data hold about 980,000 distinct CDR3 sequences, with under 30% observed a single time. Sequenced material: PBMCs, mostly from graft donor cells, taken 360 days after TCRalphabeta/CD19-depleted stem cell transplant. These receptors all stem from a boy in the first two years of life who had a stem cell transplant for SCID, so the T cells may come from the graft donor.

The V call is TRBV5-1, the J call TRBJ1-1, with D possibly being TRBD1 (6 bases). Trimming left V 2 bases short and J 6 bases short, with 17 bases between. CDR3 length: 15 residues. CDR1 is SGHRS and CDR2 is YFSETQ in the germline V gene. The CDR3 DNA sequence: TGCGCCAGCAGCTTCGTAGGGGGATCAGAACCTGAAGCTTTCTTT. Protein product: CASSFVGGSEPEAFF.

The V gene is TRBV20-1, the J gene TRBJ2-1; 7 bases fit TRBD2. The CDR3 contains 16 residues. Germline trimming cut 0 bases from V and 1 base from J; bases unmatched to any gene: 6. The germline gives CDR1 DFQATT, CDR2 SNEGSKA (reference sequence). Here the CDR3 DNA reads TGCAGTGCTAGAGATGGGGCAGCGGGGTCCTACAATGAGCAGTTCTTC. This encodes CSARDGAAGSYNEQFF.

This chain joins TRBV28 and TRBJ1-2, with D possibly TRBD1 on 5 matching bases. Germline V gene lookup returns CDR1 MDHEN and CDR2 SYDVKM. The ends were cut back, 10 bases at V and 7 bases at J, with 13 bases in the middle. The CDR3 runs 11 residues. The DNA for the CDR3 is TGTGCCACCCGGGAGGGGCCTGGCTACACCTTC. Its protein is CATREGPGYTF.

This clonotype was seen a few times. The rearrangement uses TRBV12-3 or TRBV12-4 and TRBJ2-1, with 10 bases fitting TRBD1. This CDR3 comprises 15 residues. With V trimmed by 2 bases and J by 7 bases, 5 bases remained unmatched. The CDR3: CASSLPWDRGNEQFF. CDR3 coding DNA: TGTGCCAGCAGTTTACCGTGGGACAGGGGAAATGAGCAGTTCTTC.

V usage is TRBV28 and J usage is TRBJ2-1; D is unclear. The CDR3 has 16 residues. Trimming stripped 5 bases from V and 0 bases from J, with 14 bases between. The germline CDR1 and CDR2 sequences are MDHEN and SYDVKM. The CDR3 DNA is TGTGCCAGCAGTCAGCACAGTTCCTTCTCCTACAATGAGCAGTTCTTC. Its translation is CASSQHSSFSYNEQFF.

The sample holds many counts of this clonotype. This sequence joins TRBV18 and TRBJ2-1; D is perhaps TRBD1 or TRBD2 (5 bases each). Germline-derived CDR1 and CDR2 are KGHSH and LQKENI. The CDR3 has 13 amino acids. Between the trimmed V and J ends, which lost 0 bases and 10 bases, there was a span of 10 bases. The DNA for the CDR3 is TGTGCCAGCTCACCACCCGGGACGGGGGAGCAGTTCTTC. Translated, it gives CASSPPGTGEQFF.

This rearrangement joins TRBV4-1 to TRBJ2-1, with TRBD2 as a possible D gene (7 bases). Germline V gene sequence: CDR1 MGHRA, CDR2 YSYEKL. CDR3 length: 17 residues. V lost 0 bases to trimming and J lost 1 base, with 13 bases between them. In DNA, the CDR3 is TGCGCCAGCAGCCAAGATAAGGGGGGGGGATCCTACAATGAGCAGTTCTTC. This translates into CASSQDKGGGSYNEQFF.

The chain recombines TRBV9 with TRBJ1-1; TRBD1 matches 7 bases. V lost 0 bases, J lost 4 bases, and 9 bases stayed unmatched. The CDR3 extends over 16 amino acids. CDR1 and CDR2 (germline): SGDLS, YYNGEE. CDR3: CASSVGKETGITEAFF. As DNA, the CDR3 is TGTGCCAGCAGCGTAGGGAAAGAGACAGGGATCACTGAAGCTTTCTTT.

A few counts support this clonotype. This chain joins TRBV3-1 and TRBJ1-1; 8 nucleotides line up with TRBD1. Germline values: CDR1 LGHDT, CDR2 YNNKEL (reference sequence). Trimming removed 3 bases from V and 5 bases from J; junction bases left unmatched: 8. The CDR3 is 15 amino acids. The CDR3 is CASSHIGTGGTEAFF. The CDR3 DNA sequence: TGTGCCAGCAGCCACATAGGGACAGGTGGGACTGAAGCTTTCTTT.

The rearrangement joins TRBV29-1 to TRBJ2-3, with TRBD2 matching 11 bases. Germline lookup yields CDR1 SQVTM and CDR2 ANQGSEA. The CDR3 runs to 14 residues. The ends lost 6 bases at V and 5 bases at J; junction bases unmatched: 7. For the CDR3, the DNA is TGCAGCGTGGGCCGGGGACTAGCGGTAGATACGCAGTATTTT. It codes for CSVGRGLAVDTQYF.

The chain has TRBV12-3 or TRBV12-4 and TRBJ2-3; D call uncertain. There are 14 residues in the CDR3. The V gene lost 5 bases and the J gene lost 2 bases, with 11 bases spanning the gap. The CDR3 region is CASSQSIFTDTQYF. The CDR3 DNA sequence: TGTGCCAGCAGTCAGAGTATCTTCACAGATACGCAGTATTTT.

The genes are TRBV28 and TRBJ2-7; 10 bases line up with TRBD1. There are 16 residues in the CDR3. V was pared by 5 bases and J by 4 bases, with 11 bases of the junction left unmatched. Per germline, CDR1 MDHEN and CDR2 SYDVKM. The CDR3 bases are TGTGCCAGCAGTCCGTCAGGGACAGGGGCGTTTTACGAGCAGTACTTC. This codes for CASSPSGTGAFYEQYF.

This clonotype showed up many times. The chain combines TRBV6-6 with TRBJ2-7; D is possibly TRBD1 (6 bases). Trimming pared 0 bases from V and 4 bases from J, leaving 7 bases between. The germline V gene encodes CDR1 MNHNY and CDR2 SVGAGI (reference sequence). The CDR3 spans 13 residues. This chain's CDR3 is CASSYSQGYEQYF. The CDR3 nucleotides are TGTGCCAGCAGTTACTCACAGGGATACGAGCAGTACTTC.

The chain employs TRBV19 and TRBJ1-5, with D hard to call. Per germline, CDR1 LNHDA and CDR2 SQIVND (reference sequence). The CDR3 consists of 20 residues. The V end lost 6 bases, the J end lost 1 base, and 28 bases lay between the germline ends. The CDR3 region is CASSPPRAGASQYSNQPQHF. CDR3 in DNA: TGTGCCAGTAGCCCCCCCCGTGCGGGTGCCTCCCAATACAGCAATCAGCCCCAGCATTTT.

The J gene is TRBJ2-1, the V gene TRBV20-1, with D possibly being TRBD2 (7 bases). Per germline, CDR1 DFQATT and CDR2 SNEGSKA (reference sequence). This CDR3 region has 17 residues. Trimming shortened V by 5 bases and J by 8 bases, and 28 bases separated the two germline ends. In DNA form, the CDR3 reads TGCAGTGCTGGAGGTAGTATTTGGGGGGGCCAGTCGGATGAGCAGTTCTTC. Its translation is CSAGGSIWGGQSDEQFF.

The count of this clonotype is one. The chain uses TRBV7-2 and TRBJ2-7, with D possibly matching TRBD1 (6 bases). Germline CDR1 is SGHTA and CDR2 is FQGNSA. The CDR3 extends over 16 amino acids. With 5 bases removed from V and 0 bases from J, the gap between germline ends came to 17 bases. The CDR3, as DNA: TGTGCCAGCAGCGTCGTCGGGACACCTGTCTCCTACGAGCAGTACTTC. Its translation: CASSVVGTPVSYEQYF.

V and J are TRBV7-9 and TRBJ2-3; no reliable D call. Germline V gene sequence: CDR1 SEHNR, CDR2 FQNEAQ (reference sequence). The CDR3 is 14 residues long. The V end lost 0 bases, the J end lost 12 bases, and 16 bases lay between the germline ends. CDR3 sequence reads: CASSLAPGPQHQYF. The CDR3 DNA reads TGTGCCAGCAGCTTAGCGCCAGGCCCCCAACACCAGTATTTT.

The chain links TRBV10-3 to TRBJ2-7; D is uncertain. CDR3 length equals 14 residues. V lost 4 bases and J lost 0, with 10 bases in between. Germline loops: CDR1 ENHRY, CDR2 SYGVKD. The CDR3 spells CAISGASSSYEQYF. The DNA of the CDR3 is TGTGCCATCAGTGGGGCTTCGAGCTCCTACGAGCAGTACTTC.

This clonotype appeared a few times. This sequence joins TRBV7-3 and TRBJ1-1; 7 bases align to TRBD1. This CDR3 comprises 14 residues. CDR1 is SGHTA, CDR2 FQGTGA, per germline. After removal of 4 bases from V and 4 bases from J, the junction contained 6 bases not matched to a gene. The CDR3 reads CASSSEAGGTEAFF. In nucleotides, the CDR3 is TGTGCCAGCAGCTCGGAGGCAGGGGGCACTGAAGCTTTCTTT.

The chain carries TRBV4-1 and TRBJ2-1, with D hard to call. Per the germline V gene, CDR1 is MGHRA and CDR2 is YSYEKL. V shed 1 base and J shed 9 bases, with 13 bases lying between them. The CDR3 has 14 residues. The CDR3, as DNA: TGCGCCAGCAGCCAAGTTGCAATCGCCGCTGAGCAGTTCTTC. Translating gives CASSQVAIAAEQFF.

This clonotype has just a few counts. V and J are TRBV6-5 and TRBJ2-5; tentative D call: TRBD1 (6 bases). CDR3 length: 17 residues. Germline-derived CDR1 and CDR2 are MNHEY and SVGAGI. V was clipped by 0 bases and J by 1 base, with 15 bases between them. The CDR3 sequence: CASSYSSGTGIQETQYF. CDR3 coding DNA: TGTGCCAGCAGTTACTCTTCTGGAACAGGGATCCAAGAGACCCAGTACTTC.

Only a few counts were recorded for this clonotype. The chain is built from TRBV6-1 and TRBJ2-1; D is uncertain. Germline V gives CDR1 MNHNS, CDR2 SASEGT. The ends were cut back, 2 bases at V and 4 bases at J, with 15 bases in the middle. CDR3 size: 16 residues. The CDR3 sequence: CASSEQPGNLYNEQFF. The CDR3 DNA follows: TGTGCCAGCAGTGAACAGCCAGGTAACCTTTACAATGAGCAGTTCTTC.

This CDR3 is CASSSYSFPMNTEAFF. For the CDR3, the DNA is TGTGCCAGCAGCTCCTACTCTTTTCCAATGAACACTGAAGCTTTCTTT. The gene calls are TRBV7-9 and TRBJ1-1; D is unclear. There are 16 residues in the CDR3. V was trimmed by 4 bases and J by 0 bases, leaving 15 bases between them. Looked up from germline, CDR1 is SEHNR and CDR2 is FQNEAQ (reference sequence).

The chain carries TRBV5-1 and TRBJ1-2; D gene ambiguous. This CDR3 is built from 14 residues. Germline CDR1 and CDR2: SGHRS and YFSETQ. V was pared by 4 bases and J by 4 bases, with 14 bases between. CDR3 coding DNA: TGCGCCAGCAGCGCGCCGGGTCCCGGCTATGGCTACACCTTC. Encoded protein: CASSAPGPGYGYTF.

This sequence joins TRBV12-3 or TRBV12-4 and TRBJ2-2; 8 positions match TRBD1. The CDR3 runs 17 residues. V shed 7 bases, J shed 3 bases, and the junction held 13 bases outside the gene matches. The CDR3 sequence: CASIEGPRGRDTGELFF. The CDR3 region has the DNA TGTGCCAGCATCGAGGGTCCCAGGGGGCGAGACACCGGGGAGCTGTTTTTT.

This clonotype was observed at least ten times. The junction differs from germline at one of its ends, possibly a read error. This chain links TRBV12-3 or TRBV12-4 with TRBJ1-1; no reliable D call. The CDR3 contains 13 residues. The chain's CDR3 is CASSLEVNTEAFF. CDR3 DNA: TGTGCCAGCAGCTTAGAGGTGAACACTGAAGCTTTCTTT.

The chain has TRBV12-3 or TRBV12-4 and TRBJ2-1; a weak D match, TRBD2 (6 bases). V gave up 6 bases and J gave up 5 bases, with 11 bases separating them. The CDR3 length is 13 residues. This chain's CDR3 is CASSPWGDNEQFF. CDR3 in DNA: TGTGCCAGCAGCCCCTGGGGGGACAATGAGCAGTTCTTC.

This clonotype was found a few times. V is TRBV4-2 and J is TRBJ2-5, with a weak D call TRBD2 (7 bases). Per the germline V gene, CDR1 is LGHNA and CDR2 is YNFKEQ. Trimming removed 1 base from V and 5 bases from J, with 14 bases in between. There are 15 residues in the CDR3. The CDR3 region is CASSQGGGLWETQYF. CDR3 DNA sequence: TGTGCCAGCAGCCAAGGCGGGGGCCTATGGGAGACCCAGTACTTC.